The 21 T cell receptor beta chains below all came from one sample that was sequenced in a study of CD8 T cells in Susac syndrome. RNA totalling about 0.45 to 1 ug underwent reverse transcription with random hexamers. A single record per CDR3 protein comes from TCRdb applying MiXCR to the immunoSEQ multiplex PCR reads. The sample carries about 180,000 distinct CDR3 sequences, under 97% recorded once. Sequenced sample: CD4+ T cells from PBMCs. These receptors originate from a human donor with multiple sclerosis.

The sample holds one count of this clonotype. The genes are TRBV7-9 and TRBJ1-4; unclear D gene. The length of the CDR3 is 14 residues. Per the germline V gene, CDR1 is SEHNR and CDR2 is FQNEAQ (reference sequence). CDR3 nucleotide sequence: TGTGCTGGTGACGGCGGGGAAAGTACTGAAAAACTGTTTTTT. Amino acids: CAGDGGESTEKLFF.

This chain connects TRBV12-3 or TRBV12-4 to TRBJ1-1, with D maybe TRBD1 (6 bases). This CDR3 spans 14 amino acids. Trimming shortened V by 1 base and J by 6 bases, and 12 bases separated the two germline ends. CDR3 sequence reads: CASSLGPGGAEAFF. As DNA, the CDR3 is TGTGCCAGCAGTTTAGGCCCGGGGGGCGCTGAAGCTTTCTTT.

This rearrangement joins TRBV9 to TRBJ2-3; tentatively, D is TRBD2 (5 bases). This CDR3 spans 12 amino acids. Trimming took off 0 bases at V and 6 bases at J, with 5 bases between the two ends. Germline CDR1 is SGDLS and CDR2 is YYNGEE. The CDR3 nucleotides are TGTGCCAGCAGCGTAGGGAGGGATACGCAGTATTTT. This codes for CASSVGRDTQYF.

J is TRBJ1-2 and V is TRBV30; 7 bases match TRBD1. In germline, CDR1 is GTSNPN, CDR2 SVGIG (reference sequence). Trimming removed 4 bases from V and 5 bases from J; junction bases left unmatched: 7. This CDR3 spans 13 amino acids. This CDR3 reads CAWNGQATYGYTF. CDR3 in DNA: TGTGCCTGGAATGGACAGGCCACATATGGCTACACCTTC.

The chain carries TRBV12-3 or TRBV12-4 and TRBJ2-7; no reliable D call. V lost 5 bases and J 5 bases, leaving 7 bases between the germline ends. The CDR3 runs 11 residues. The CDR3 region is CASSNPNEQYF. The CDR3, as DNA: TGTGCCAGCAGTAACCCAAACGAGCAGTACTTC.

The chain couples TRBV29-1 to TRBJ2-7; D call uncertain. Trimming stripped 7 bases from V and 5 bases from J, with 12 bases between. CDR1 is SQVTM and CDR2 is ANQGSEA in the germline V gene. The CDR3 covers 11 residues. The CDR3 region is CSGTVVNEQYF. As DNA, the CDR3 is TGCAGCGGGACGGTGGTCAACGAGCAGTACTTC.

Regarding this clonotype: The junction does not match germline at one end; this may be a read error. The chain employs TRBV2 and TRBJ2-1; TRBD2 might be the D (7 bases). The CDR3 loop spans 15 amino acids. The germline CDR1 and CDR2 sequences are SNHLY and FYNNEI. CDR3 in DNA: TGTGCCAGCAGTGAAAGGGGGGGGGCACGCAATGAACAGTTCTTC. Its translation is CASSERGGARNEQFF.

The rearrangement uses TRBV18 and TRBJ1-2, with 8 positions matching TRBD1. Germline V gene sequence: CDR1 KGHSH, CDR2 LQKENI. There are 19 residues in the CDR3. Trimming at V came to 6 bases and at J to 8 bases, leaving 26 bases not matched to a gene. The CDR3 spells CASSARGGQELTRTPGYTF. CDR3 sequence (DNA): TGTGCCAGCTCGGCCCGAGGGGGACAGGAGCTAACTCGAACCCCAGGCTACACCTTC. Filled out from reference TRBV18 and TRBJ1-2, the complete variable domain reads NAGVMQNPRHLVRRRGQEARLRCSPMKGHSHVYWYRQLPEEGLKFMVYLQKENIIDESGMPKERFSAEFPKEGPSILRIQQVVRGDSAAYFCASSARGGQELTRTPGYTFGSGTRLTVV.

CDR3 coding DNA: TGTGCCAGCAAGCCGGACAGGGTAAAGGAGACCCAGTACTTC. Translation gives CASKPDRVKETQYF. The V gene is TRBV2, the J gene TRBJ2-5, with TRBD1 matching 8 bases. CDR1 SNHLY and CDR2 FYNNEI come from the germline V gene. The CDR3 is made up of 14 amino acids. V was clipped by 7 bases and J by 5 bases; unmatched bases: 9.

This chain connects TRBV3-1 to TRBJ2-7; possibly TRBD1 for D (6 bases). The CDR3 contains 14 residues. The germline V gene has CDR1 LGHDT and CDR2 YNNKEL (reference sequence). V was cut by 4 bases and J by 6 bases, with 16 bases left in between. The CDR3 region is CASSPGHLMGEQYF. In DNA, the CDR3 is TGTGCCAGCAGCCCGGGACATCTGATGGGCGAGCAGTACTTC.

This chain joins TRBV30 and TRBJ2-3, with a weak D call TRBD2 (7 bases). The germline V and J ends were trimmed by 0 bases and 1 base, with 11 bases remaining between them. Germline V gene data show CDR1 as GTSNPN and CDR2 as SVGIG (reference sequence). The CDR3 extends over 15 amino acids. CDR3 nucleotide sequence: TGTGCCTGGAGTGTCGGCGGGGGCGGCACAGATACGCAGTATTTT. Translating gives CAWSVGGGGTDTQYF.

The genes are TRBV3-1 and TRBJ1-1, with unresolved D. V was trimmed by 0 bases and J by 5 bases, leaving 13 bases between them. The V gene's germline CDR1 is LGHDT and CDR2 YNNKEL (reference sequence). The CDR3 sequence is 15 residues long. The CDR3 sequence: CASSQEGNRGTEAFF. The CDR3 region has the DNA TGTGCCAGCAGCCAAGAAGGTAATCGAGGGACTGAAGCTTTCTTT.

This chain links TRBV20-1 with TRBJ2-3; D remains ambiguous. The CDR3 extends over 13 amino acids. Germline CDR1 DFQATT, CDR2 SNEGSKA (reference sequence). Trimming cost V 3 bases and J 0 bases, with 7 bases left between them. The CDR3 DNA sequence: TGCAGTGCTAGTGCGAGTAGCACAGATACGCAGTATTTT. Translation: CSASASSTDTQYF.

This clonotype was recorded only once. The chain couples TRBV30 to TRBJ1-6; D may be TRBD1 (5 bases). The germline V gene encodes CDR1 GTSNPN and CDR2 SVGIG (reference sequence). V was trimmed by 4 bases and J by 7 bases, leaving 14 bases between them. This CDR3 is 14 amino acids long. This CDR3 reads CAWNSEWGNSPLHF. CDR3 nucleotides: TGTGCCTGGAATTCGGAATGGGGCAATTCACCCCTCCACTTT.

The genes are TRBV9 and TRBJ1-5, with 10 bases identical to TRBD1. The J segment lost 11 bases and the V segment lost 3 bases, leaving 8 bases of the junction unmatched. Germline V gene data show CDR1 as SGDLS and CDR2 as YYNGEE. This CDR3 contains 14 residues. CDR3 sequence: CASSADRGYQTQHF. As DNA, the CDR3 is TGTGCCAGCAGCGCGGACAGGGGGTATCAAACCCAGCATTTT. Filled out from reference TRBV9 and TRBJ1-5, the complete variable domain reads DSGVTQTPKHLITATGQRVTLRCSPRSGDLSVYWYQQSLDQGLQFLIQYYNGEERAKGNILERFSAQQFPDLHSELNLSSLELGDSALYFCASSADRGYQTQHFGDGTRLSIL.

The chain combines TRBV7-3 with TRBJ1-2, with 8 bases identical to TRBD1. Unmatched junction bases numbered 9, after V lost 4 bases and J lost 8 bases. CDR1 is SGHTA, CDR2 FQGTGA, per germline. The CDR3 sequence is 14 residues long. Here the CDR3 DNA reads TGTGCCAGCAGCTCTGGGGCAGGGGGCGAGGGCTACACCTTC. Its translation is CASSSGAGGEGYTF.

The chain joins TRBV6-2 or TRBV6-3 to TRBJ2-7; D remains ambiguous. The CDR3 loop spans 14 amino acids. In germline, CDR1 is MNHEY, CDR2 SVGEGT. Trimming left V 4 bases short and J 0 bases short, with 10 bases between. CDR3 protein: CASSSTYASYEQYF. The CDR3 nucleotides are TGTGCCAGCAGTTCCACCTACGCCTCCTACGAGCAGTACTTC.

J is TRBJ2-1 and V is TRBV5-1; 10 bases line up with TRBD1. The germline CDR1 and CDR2 sequences are SGHRS and YFSETQ. V was pared by 0 bases and J by 6 bases, with 0 bases of the junction left unmatched. The CDR3 is made up of 14 amino acids. CDR3 amino acids: CASSLGTGGNEQFF. CDR3 coding DNA: TGCGCCAGCAGCTTGGGGACAGGGGGCAATGAGCAGTTCTTC.

The chain carries TRBV29-1 and TRBJ2-3; D unresolved. Per the germline V gene, CDR1 is SQVTM and CDR2 is ANQGSEA. The CDR3 sequence is 13 residues long. Deletions cut 4 bases from V and 1 base from J, with 9 bases between. DNA of the CDR3: TGCAGCGTTGTACGAGGTGGCACAGATACGCAGTATTTT. It is translated as CSVVRGGTDTQYF.

The V call is TRBV5-1, the J call TRBJ1-1; 7 bases agree with TRBD1. V lost 4 bases and J lost 0; bases outside the gene matches: 15. CDR3 size: 18 residues. The germline V gene has CDR1 SGHRS and CDR2 YFSETQ. CDR3 loop: CASSNDHRGSQLNTEAFF. In DNA form, the CDR3 reads TGCGCCAGCAGCAACGACCACAGGGGTTCCCAGCTGAACACTGAAGCTTTCTTT. The whole variable domain, filled in from reference TRBV5-1 and TRBJ1-1, reads KAGVTQTPRYLIKTRGQQVTLSCSPISGHRSVSWYQQTPGQGLQFLFEYFSETQRNKGNFPGRFSGRQFSNSRSEMNVSTLELGDSALYLCASSNDHRGSQLNTEAFFGQGTRLTVV.

The rearrangement uses TRBV11-3 and TRBJ2-1; D tentatively fits TRBD1 or TRBD2 (6 bases each). Between the trimmed V and J ends, which lost 2 bases and 9 bases, there was a span of 17 bases. Germline V lookup: CDR1 SGHNT, CDR2 YENEEA. There are 15 residues in the CDR3. The CDR3 region has the DNA TGTGCCAGCAGCTTACCCCGAGGGGGGCGAAGTGAGCAGTTCTTC. It codes for CASSLPRGGRSEQFF.